One and the same sample provided the 10 T cell receptor beta chains below, sequenced in a study of T cell repertoires in cytomegalovirus infection. Which antigens these TCRs recognize remains unknown. TCRdb re-derived calls from the reads in MiXCR, one entry per CDR3 protein. The sample lists approximately 590,000 distinct CDR3 sequences, over 35% occurring once. Sample: cultured PBMCs, taken from culture after CMV antigen stimulation. The source of these receptors is a human donor in good health (CMV status not recorded). Some clones in this sample may be carry-over from other donors' samples.

J is TRBJ2-1 and V is TRBV4-1; D remains unclear. Trimming left V 0 bases short and J 8 bases short, with 5 bases between. This CDR3 has 12 amino acids. The germline CDR1 and CDR2 sequences are MGHRA and YSYEKL. The CDR3 loop reads CASSQDRDEQFF. The CDR3 DNA sequence: TGCGCCAGCAGCCAAGATCGGGATGAGCAGTTCTTC.

This sequence joins TRBV6-1 and TRBJ2-3, with a tentative D call TRBD2 (5 bases). The CDR3 runs to 15 residues. The V end lost 6 bases, the J end lost 6 bases, and 19 bases lay between the germline ends. CDR1 and CDR2 from the germline V gene are MNHNS and SASEGT. CDR3 in DNA: TGTGCCAGCAGCCCCTTATTTGCGGCGGGTGATACGCAGTATTTT. The encoded protein is CASSPLFAAGDTQYF.

The chain employs TRBV28 and TRBJ2-4, with a possible D match to TRBD1 (6 bases). The CDR3 loop spans 14 amino acids. Germline V lookup: CDR1 MDHEN, CDR2 SYDVKM. Trimming took off 6 bases at V and 2 bases at J, with 11 bases between the two ends. Written as DNA, the CDR3 is TGTGCCAGCAGGGGTCAGGGGTCCAAAAACATTCAGTACTTC. It encodes CASRGQGSKNIQYF. Full variable domain (remainder filled in from reference TRBV28 and TRBJ2-4): DVKVTQSSRYLVKRTGEKVFLECVQDMDHENMFWYRQDPGLGLRLIYFSYDVKMKEKGDIPEGYSVSREKKERFSLILESASTNQTSMYLCASRGQGSKNIQYFGAGTRLSVL.

The V and J genes are TRBV7-9 and TRBJ1-1; a possible D gene is TRBD1 (6 bases). This CDR3 has 15 amino acids. V lost 5 bases and J 4 bases, leaving 17 bases between the germline ends. The germline V gene encodes CDR1 SEHNR and CDR2 FQNEAQ (reference sequence). CDR3 coding DNA: TGTGCCAGCAGCGAAGAGGGGGGGCGGGGCACTGAAGCTTTCTTT. Amino acid sequence: CASSEEGGRGTEAFF.

The chain uses TRBV6-6 and TRBJ2-7, with 8 bases aligning to TRBD2. V trimming: 7 bases; J trimming: 0 bases; junction bases outside the gene matches: 5. The CDR3 extends over 14 amino acids. The germline CDR1 and CDR2 sequences are MNHNY and SVGAGI (reference sequence). The CDR3 DNA is TGTGCCAGCAATAAGCGGGGGTCCTCCTACGAGCAGTACTTC. Its protein is CASNKRGSSYEQYF.

The V call is TRBV7-9, the J call TRBJ1-4; no definite D call. CDR1 and CDR2 (germline): SEHNR, FQNEAQ (reference sequence). CDR3 length equals 13 residues. Trimming removed 3 bases at V and 7 bases at J, with 9 bases between. The CDR3 sequence: CASSFGFLEKLFF. CDR3 DNA: TGTGCCAGCAGCTTTGGGTTCCTTGAAAAACTGTTTTTT. Variable domain in full (rest from reference TRBV7-9 and TRBJ1-4): DTGVSQNPRHKITKRGQNVTFRCDPISEHNRLYWYRQTLGQGPEFLTYFQNEAQLEKSRLLSDRFSAERPKGSFSTLEIQRTEQGDSAMYLCASSFGFLEKLFFGSGTQLSVL.

V is TRBV27 and J is TRBJ1-5, with TRBD1 identical over 11 bases. In germline, CDR1 is MNHEY, CDR2 SMNVEV (reference sequence). This CDR3 is built from 20 residues. After removal of 6 bases from V and 2 bases from J, the junction contained 18 bases not matched to a gene. The CDR3 region has the DNA TGTGCCAGCAGAGGGGCCGCCGGGACAGGGGGATACGCGGGCAATCAGCCCCAGCATTTT. This encodes CASRGAAGTGGYAGNQPQHF.

This clonotype was found a few times. The rearrangement uses TRBV20-1 and TRBJ1-2; D is undetermined. V was shortened by 0 bases and J by 5 bases, with 7 bases between the two germline ends. The CDR3 spans 12 residues. In germline, CDR1 is DFQATT, CDR2 SNEGSKA (reference sequence). CDR3 amino acids: CSARDPSYGYTF. In DNA form, the CDR3 reads TGCAGTGCTAGAGACCCTTCATATGGCTACACCTTC.

This clonotype was seen a handful of times. This chain connects TRBV7-2 to TRBJ1-1; no clear D. V lost 1 base to trimming and J lost 4 bases, with 7 bases between them. The length of the CDR3 is 13 residues. Germline V gene sequence: CDR1 SGHTA, CDR2 FQGNSA. CDR3 sequence: CASSLEVSTEAFF. In DNA, the CDR3 is TGTGCCAGCAGCTTAGAAGTGAGCACTGAAGCTTTCTTT.

This clonotype was seen a handful of times. The J gene is TRBJ2-3, the V gene TRBV7-2; tentatively, D is TRBD2 (7 bases). The germline V gene has CDR1 SGHTA and CDR2 FQGNSA. This CDR3 region has 14 residues. Trimming cost V 1 base and J 6 bases, with 11 bases left between them. The CDR3, as DNA: TGTGCCAGCAGCTTAGGCTGGGGGGGCGATACGCAGTATTTT. Translating it yields CASSLGWGGDTQYF.